Each of the 6 T cell receptor beta chains below was sequenced from the same sample in a study of blood T cell repertoires in COVID-19. Clones were read by immunoSEQ multiplex PCR, and TCRdb kept only the in-frame ones, dropping some. The sample includes 300,000 to 350,000 clones, more than 80% of them seen just once. Material for sequencing was peripheral blood. All receptors come from a woman aged 25 to 39 with COVID-19, enrolled during active disease.

This chain links TRBV30 with TRBJ2-7, with D perhaps TRBD1 (8 bases). V gave up 1 base and J gave up 5 bases, with 12 bases separating them. Germline CDR1 GTSNPN, CDR2 SVGIG (reference sequence). The length of the CDR3 is 13 residues. This CDR3 is CAWSATGGDEQYF. CDR3 nucleotide sequence: TGTGCCTGGAGTGCCACAGGGGGGGACGAGCAGTACTTC. Combining the CDR3 with reference TRBV30 and TRBJ2-7 gives the whole variable domain SQTIHQWPATLVQPVGSPLSLECTVEGTSNPNLYWYRQAAGRGLQLLFYSVGIGQISSEVPQNLSASRPQDRQFILSSKKLLLSDSGFYLCAWSATGGDEQYFGPGTRLTVT.

The V call is TRBV5-4, the J call TRBJ2-3, with D perhaps matching TRBD2 (6 bases). With 3 bases removed from V and 3 bases from J, the gap between germline ends came to 8 bases. CDR3 length: 13 residues. Germline CDR1 is SGHNT and CDR2 is YYREEE (reference sequence). The CDR3 loop is CASSSGVTDTQYF. CDR3 in DNA: TGTGCCAGCAGCTCGGGGGTAACAGATACGCAGTATTTT.

The V gene is TRBV19, the J gene TRBJ2-7; 9 nucleotides agree with TRBD1. Losses at the gene ends were 9 bases for V and 4 bases for J; bases not matched to a gene: 7. Germline lookup yields CDR1 LNHDA and CDR2 SQIVND (reference sequence). The CDR3 runs 13 residues. The chain's CDR3 is CASVGTGRYEQYF. CDR3 bases: TGTGCCAGCGTAGGGACAGGGAGATACGAGCAGTACTTC. Looking up the rest from reference TRBV19 and TRBJ2-7 gives the full variable domain: DGGITQSPKYLFRKEGQNVTLSCEQNLNHDAMYWYRQDPGQGLRLIYYSQIVNDFQKGDIAEGYSVSREKKESFPLTVTSAQKNPTAFYLCASVGTGRYEQYFGPGTRLTVT.

The V and J genes are TRBV27 and TRBJ1-4; the D is unclear. CDR1 is MNHEY, CDR2 SMNVEV, per germline (reference sequence). The CDR3 has 13 amino acids. V was clipped by 1 base and J by 4 bases, with 4 bases between them. CDR3 protein: CASSLYSNEKLFF. CDR3 DNA sequence: TGTGCCAGCAGTTTATACAGTAATGAAAAACTGTTTTTT.

V and J are TRBV5-6 and TRBJ2-2, with 12 bases matching TRBD2. V shed 1 base, J shed 2 bases, and the junction held 6 bases outside the gene matches. The length of the CDR3 is 18 residues. Germline V gene data show CDR1 as SGHDT and CDR2 as YYEEEE. CDR3 in DNA: TGTGCCAGCAGCTTGAGACTAGCGGGAGCACTCAACACCGGGGAGCTGTTTTTT. Protein sequence: CASSLRLAGALNTGELFF.

The V and J genes are TRBV3-1 (or the pseudogene TRBV3-2) and TRBJ2-7; 9 positions agree with TRBD2. J gave up 3 bases and V 0 bases, and 9 bases lay outside the gene matches. CDR3 size: 17 residues. Germline CDR1 reads LGHDT; CDR2 reads YNNKEL (reference sequence). The CDR3 spells CASSQDSSGSVIYEQYF. The CDR3 DNA follows: TGTGCCAGCAGCCAAGATAGTAGCGGGAGTGTAATCTACGAGCAGTACTTC.